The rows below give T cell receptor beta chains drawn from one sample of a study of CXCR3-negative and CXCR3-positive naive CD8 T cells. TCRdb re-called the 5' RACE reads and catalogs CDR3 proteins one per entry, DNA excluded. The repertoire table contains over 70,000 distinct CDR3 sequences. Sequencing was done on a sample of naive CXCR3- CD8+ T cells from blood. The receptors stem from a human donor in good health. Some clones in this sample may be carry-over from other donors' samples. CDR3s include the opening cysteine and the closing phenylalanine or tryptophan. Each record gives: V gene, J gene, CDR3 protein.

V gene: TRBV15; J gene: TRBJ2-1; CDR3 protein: CATSSLPGDLNEQFF
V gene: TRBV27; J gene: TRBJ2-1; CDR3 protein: CASSSRGEQFF
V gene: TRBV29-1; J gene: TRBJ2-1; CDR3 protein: CSVVVTSYNEQFF
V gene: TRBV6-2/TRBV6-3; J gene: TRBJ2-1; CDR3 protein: CASRGLEREIDEQFF
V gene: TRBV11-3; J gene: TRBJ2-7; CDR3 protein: CASSQPDRGYEQYF
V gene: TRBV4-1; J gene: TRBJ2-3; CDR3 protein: CASSHPWEGARSTDTQYF
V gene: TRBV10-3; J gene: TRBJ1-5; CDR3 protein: CAISDVETMDEPQHF
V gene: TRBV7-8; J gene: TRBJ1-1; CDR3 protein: CASSFPAGDMNTEAFF
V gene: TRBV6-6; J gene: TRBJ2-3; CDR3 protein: CASRPNMGTQYF
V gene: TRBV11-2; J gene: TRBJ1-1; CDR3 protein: CASKGAQEMNTEAFF